This T cell receptor beta chain came from a study of cytomegalovirus exposure and HLA in healthy donors. Sequencing was performed with immunoSEQ multiplex PCR; in TCRdb, only in-frame clones are kept and a portion is missing. The data hold about 240,000 clones, with about 86% observed a single time. CDR3 size: 13 residues. Germline lookup yields CDR1 MNHEY and CDR2 SMNVEV (reference sequence). This clone turned up a few times. The junction departs from the called germline gene at one end, perhaps through a read error. Sequences were obtained from PBMCs. The sequence came from a man younger than 35 in good health and CMV-seronegative. The J gene is TRBJ1-2, the V gene TRBV27, with 9 positions matching TRBD1. CDR3: CANWGQGIPGYTF. DNA of the CDR3: TGCGCGAACTGGGGACAGGGAATCCCTGGCTACACCTTC.